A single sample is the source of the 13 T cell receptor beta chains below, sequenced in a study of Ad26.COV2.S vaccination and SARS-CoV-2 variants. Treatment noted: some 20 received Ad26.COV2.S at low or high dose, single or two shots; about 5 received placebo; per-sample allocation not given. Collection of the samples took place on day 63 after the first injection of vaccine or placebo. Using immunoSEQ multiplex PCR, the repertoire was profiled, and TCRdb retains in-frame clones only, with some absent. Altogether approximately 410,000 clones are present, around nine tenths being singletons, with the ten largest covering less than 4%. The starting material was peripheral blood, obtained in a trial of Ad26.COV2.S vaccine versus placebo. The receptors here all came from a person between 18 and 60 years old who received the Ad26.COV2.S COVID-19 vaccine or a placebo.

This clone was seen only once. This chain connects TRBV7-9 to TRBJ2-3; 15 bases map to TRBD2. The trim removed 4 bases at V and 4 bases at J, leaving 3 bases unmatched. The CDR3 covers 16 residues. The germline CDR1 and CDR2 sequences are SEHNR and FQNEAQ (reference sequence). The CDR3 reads CASSSGLAGGSDTQYF. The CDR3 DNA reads TGTGCCAGCAGCTCAGGACTAGCGGGGGGGTCAGATACGCAGTATTTT.

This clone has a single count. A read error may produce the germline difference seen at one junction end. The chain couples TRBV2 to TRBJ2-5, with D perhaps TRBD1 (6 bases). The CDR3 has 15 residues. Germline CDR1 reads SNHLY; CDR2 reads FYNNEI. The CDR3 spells CASSLVRTDQGTQYF. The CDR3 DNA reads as TGTGCCAGCAGTCTTGTACGGACAGATCAAGGGACCCAGTACTTC.

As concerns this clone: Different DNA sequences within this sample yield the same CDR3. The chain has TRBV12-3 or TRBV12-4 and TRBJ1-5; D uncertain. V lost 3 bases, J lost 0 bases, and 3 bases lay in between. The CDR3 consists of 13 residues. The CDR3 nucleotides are TGTGCCAGCAGTTTGAATAGCAATCAGCCCCAGCATTTT. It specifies CASSLNSNQPQHF.

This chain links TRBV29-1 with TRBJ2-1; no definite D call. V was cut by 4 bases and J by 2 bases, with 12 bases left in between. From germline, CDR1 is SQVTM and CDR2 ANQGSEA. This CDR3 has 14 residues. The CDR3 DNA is TGCAGCGTTGTCTTCCGAAGCCCCTACAATGAGCAGTTCTTC. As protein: CSVVFRSPYNEQFF.

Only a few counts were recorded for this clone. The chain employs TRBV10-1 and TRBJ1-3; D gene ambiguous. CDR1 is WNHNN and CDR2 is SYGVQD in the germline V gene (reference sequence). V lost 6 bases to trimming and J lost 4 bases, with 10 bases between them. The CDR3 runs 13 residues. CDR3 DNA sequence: TGCGCCAGCAGAAGGGTGTCGGGAAACACCATATATTTT. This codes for CASRRVSGNTIYF.

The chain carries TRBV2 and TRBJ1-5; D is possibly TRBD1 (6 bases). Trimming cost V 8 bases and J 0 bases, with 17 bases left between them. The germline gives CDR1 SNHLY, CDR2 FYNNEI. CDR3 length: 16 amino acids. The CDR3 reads CASALGQRNSNQPQHF. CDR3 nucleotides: TGTGCCAGCGCTCTAGGACAGAGAAATAGCAATCAGCCCCAGCATTTT.

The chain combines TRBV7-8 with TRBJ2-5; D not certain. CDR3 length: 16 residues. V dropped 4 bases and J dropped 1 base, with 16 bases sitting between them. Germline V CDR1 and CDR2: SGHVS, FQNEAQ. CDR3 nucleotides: TGTGCCAGCAGCTCCGTCAGGCCCGACGTCCAAGAGACCCAGTACTTC. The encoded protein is CASSSVRPDVQETQYF.

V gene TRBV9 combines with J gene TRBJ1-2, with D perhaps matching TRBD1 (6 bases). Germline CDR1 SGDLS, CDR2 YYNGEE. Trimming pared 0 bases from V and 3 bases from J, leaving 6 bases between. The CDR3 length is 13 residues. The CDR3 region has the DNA TGTGCCAGCAGCGTAGACAGGGACTATGGCTACACCTTC. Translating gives CASSVDRDYGYTF.

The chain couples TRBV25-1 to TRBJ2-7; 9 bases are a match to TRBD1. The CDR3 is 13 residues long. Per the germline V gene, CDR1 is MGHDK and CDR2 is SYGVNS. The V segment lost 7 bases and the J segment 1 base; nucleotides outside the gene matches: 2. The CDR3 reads CASKGTGSYEQYF. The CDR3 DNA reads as TGTGCCAGCAAGGGGACAGGGTCCTACGAGCAGTACTTC.

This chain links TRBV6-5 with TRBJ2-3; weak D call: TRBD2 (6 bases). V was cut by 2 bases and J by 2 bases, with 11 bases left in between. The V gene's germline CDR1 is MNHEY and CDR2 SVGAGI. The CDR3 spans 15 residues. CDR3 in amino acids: CASSYTGVPTDTQYF. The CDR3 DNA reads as TGTGCCAGCAGTTACACGGGGGTTCCCACAGATACGCAGTATTTT.

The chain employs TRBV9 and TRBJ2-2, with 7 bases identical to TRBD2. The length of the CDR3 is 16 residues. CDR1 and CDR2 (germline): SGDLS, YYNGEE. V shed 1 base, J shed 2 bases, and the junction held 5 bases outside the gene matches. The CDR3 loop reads CASSVSGGGNTGELFF. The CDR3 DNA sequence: TGTGCCAGCAGCGTATCTGGCGGGGGAAACACCGGGGAGCTGTTTTTT. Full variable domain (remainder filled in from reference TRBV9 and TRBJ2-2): DSGVTQTPKHLITATGQRVTLRCSPRSGDLSVYWYQQSLDQGLQFLIQYYNGEERAKGNILERFSAQQFPDLHSELNLSSLELGDSALYFCASSVSGGGNTGELFFGEGSRLTVL.

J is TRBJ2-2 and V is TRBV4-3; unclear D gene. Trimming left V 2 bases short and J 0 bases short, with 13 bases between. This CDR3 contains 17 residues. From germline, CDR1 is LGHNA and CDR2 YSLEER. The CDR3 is CASSQQVKPPNTGELFF. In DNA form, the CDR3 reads TGCGCCAGCAGCCAACAGGTTAAACCCCCGAACACCGGGGAGCTGTTTTTT.

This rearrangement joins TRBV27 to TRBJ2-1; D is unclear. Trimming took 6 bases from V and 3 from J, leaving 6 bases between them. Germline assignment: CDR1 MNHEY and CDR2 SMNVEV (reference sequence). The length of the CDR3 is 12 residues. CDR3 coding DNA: TGTGCCAGCAGCCGAAACTACAATGAGCAGTTCTTC. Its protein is CASSRNYNEQFF.